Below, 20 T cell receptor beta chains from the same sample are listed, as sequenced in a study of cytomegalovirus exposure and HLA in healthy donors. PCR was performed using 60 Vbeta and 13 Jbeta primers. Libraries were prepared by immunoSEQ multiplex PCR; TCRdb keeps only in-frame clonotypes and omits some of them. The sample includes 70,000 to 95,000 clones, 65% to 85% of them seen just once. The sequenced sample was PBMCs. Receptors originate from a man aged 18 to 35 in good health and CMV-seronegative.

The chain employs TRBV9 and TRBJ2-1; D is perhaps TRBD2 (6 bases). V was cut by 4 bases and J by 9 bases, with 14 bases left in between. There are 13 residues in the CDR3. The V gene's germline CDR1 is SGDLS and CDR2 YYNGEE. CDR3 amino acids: CASSPGLIGEQFF. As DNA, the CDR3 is TGTGCCAGCAGCCCCGGACTAATAGGTGAGCAGTTCTTC.

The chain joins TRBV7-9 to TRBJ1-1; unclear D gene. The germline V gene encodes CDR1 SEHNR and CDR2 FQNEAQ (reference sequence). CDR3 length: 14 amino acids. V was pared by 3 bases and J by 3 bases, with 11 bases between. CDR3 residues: CASSFITADTEAFF. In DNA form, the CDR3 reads TGTGCCAGCAGCTTTATAACAGCCGACACTGAAGCTTTCTTT. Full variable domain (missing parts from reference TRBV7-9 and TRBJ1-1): DTGVSQNPRHKITKRGQNVTFRCDPISEHNRLYWYRQTLGQGPEFLTYFQNEAQLEKSRLLSDRFSAERPKGSFSTLEIQRTEQGDSAMYLCASSFITADTEAFFGQGTRLTVV.

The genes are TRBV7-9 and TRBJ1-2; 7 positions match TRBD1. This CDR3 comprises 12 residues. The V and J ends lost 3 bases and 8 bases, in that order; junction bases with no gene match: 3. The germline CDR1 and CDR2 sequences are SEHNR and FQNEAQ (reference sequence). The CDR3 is CASSLTGWGYTF. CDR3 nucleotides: TGTGCCAGCAGCTTGACAGGGTGGGGCTACACCTTC.

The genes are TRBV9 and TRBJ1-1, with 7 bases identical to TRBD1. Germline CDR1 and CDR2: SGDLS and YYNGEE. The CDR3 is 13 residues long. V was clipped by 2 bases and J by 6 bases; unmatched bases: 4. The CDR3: CASSVATGPEAFF. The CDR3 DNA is TGTGCCAGCAGCGTGGCGACAGGGCCTGAAGCTTTCTTT.

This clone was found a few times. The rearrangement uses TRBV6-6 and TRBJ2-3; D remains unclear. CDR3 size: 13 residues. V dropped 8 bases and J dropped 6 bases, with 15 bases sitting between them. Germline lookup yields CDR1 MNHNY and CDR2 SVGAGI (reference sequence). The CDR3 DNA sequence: TGTGCCAGCGGAACGCCCCCCGGGGATACGCAGTATTTT. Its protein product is CASGTPPGDTQYF.

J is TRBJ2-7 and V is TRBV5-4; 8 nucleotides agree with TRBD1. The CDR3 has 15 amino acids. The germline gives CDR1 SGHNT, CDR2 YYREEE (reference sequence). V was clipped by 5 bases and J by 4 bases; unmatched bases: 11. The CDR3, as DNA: TGTGCCAGCAGTCCGGACAGGGTGAAGGTATACGAGCAGTACTTC. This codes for CASSPDRVKVYEQYF.

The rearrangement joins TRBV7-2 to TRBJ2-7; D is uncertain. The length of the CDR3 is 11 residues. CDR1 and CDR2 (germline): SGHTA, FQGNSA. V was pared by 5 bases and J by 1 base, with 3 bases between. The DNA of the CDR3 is TGTGCCAGCAGCCTATCCTACGAGCAGTACTTC. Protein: CASSLSYEQYF.

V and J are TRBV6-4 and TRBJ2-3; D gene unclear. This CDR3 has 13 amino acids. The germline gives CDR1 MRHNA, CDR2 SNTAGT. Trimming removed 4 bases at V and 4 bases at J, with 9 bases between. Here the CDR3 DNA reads TGTGCCAGCAGTGTCGACTCTTCAGATACGCAGTATTTT. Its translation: CASSVDSSDTQYF.

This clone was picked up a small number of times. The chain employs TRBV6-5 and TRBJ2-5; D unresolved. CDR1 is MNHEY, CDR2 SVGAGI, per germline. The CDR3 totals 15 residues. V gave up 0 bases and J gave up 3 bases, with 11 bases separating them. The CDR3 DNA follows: TGTGCCAGCAGTTACTCGACTGCTCCAAAAGAGACCCAGTACTTC. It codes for CASSYSTAPKETQYF.

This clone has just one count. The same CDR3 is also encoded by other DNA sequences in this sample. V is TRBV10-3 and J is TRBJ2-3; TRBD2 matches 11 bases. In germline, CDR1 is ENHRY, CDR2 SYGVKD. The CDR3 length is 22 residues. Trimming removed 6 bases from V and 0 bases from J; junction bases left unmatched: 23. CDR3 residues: CAIRPLAGSTSGGLRSTDTQYF. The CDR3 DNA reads TGTGCCATCAGGCCCTTAGCGGGGTCAACTAGCGGGGGATTAAGGAGCACAGATACGCAGTATTTT.

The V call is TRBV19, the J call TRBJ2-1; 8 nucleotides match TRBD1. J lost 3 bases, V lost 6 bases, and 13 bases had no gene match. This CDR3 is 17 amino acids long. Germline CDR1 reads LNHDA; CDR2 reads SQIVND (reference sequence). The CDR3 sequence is CASSASRLTGDYNEQFF. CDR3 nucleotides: TGTGCCAGTAGCGCCTCTAGGTTGACAGGGGACTACAATGAGCAGTTCTTC.

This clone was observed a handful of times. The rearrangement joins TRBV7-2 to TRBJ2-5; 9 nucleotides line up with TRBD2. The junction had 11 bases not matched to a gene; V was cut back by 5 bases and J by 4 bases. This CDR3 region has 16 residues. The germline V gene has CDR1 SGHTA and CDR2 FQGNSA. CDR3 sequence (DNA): TGTGCCAGCAGCCTCCACTTGCGGGGGGGCGCAGAGACCCAGTACTTC. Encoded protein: CASSLHLRGGAETQYF.

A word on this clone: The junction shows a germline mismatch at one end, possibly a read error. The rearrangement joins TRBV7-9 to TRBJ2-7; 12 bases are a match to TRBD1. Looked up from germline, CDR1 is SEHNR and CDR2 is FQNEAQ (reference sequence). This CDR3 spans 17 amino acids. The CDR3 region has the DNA TGTTCCAGCAGCTTAGATGTCCCGGGACAGGGGGCCAACGAGCAGTACTTC. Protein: CSSSLDVPGQGANEQYF.

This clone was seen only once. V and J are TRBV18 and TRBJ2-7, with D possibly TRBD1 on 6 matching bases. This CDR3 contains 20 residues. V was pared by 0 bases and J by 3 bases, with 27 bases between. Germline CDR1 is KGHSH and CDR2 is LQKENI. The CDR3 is CASSPPPTGILPNTLYEQYF. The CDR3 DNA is TGTGCCAGCTCACCACCACCGACAGGAATCCTACCTAATACACTCTACGAGCAGTACTTC.

The CDR3 nucleotides are TGTGCCAGCAGCCAAGTATCAGCGGGGGGGATAGATACGCAGTATTTT. It yields the protein CASSQVSAGGIDTQYF. The genes are TRBV14 and TRBJ2-3, with 10 nucleotides matching TRBD2. This CDR3 spans 16 amino acids. V was clipped by 1 base and J by 5 bases; unmatched bases: 6. The germline V gene has CDR1 SGHDN and CDR2 FVKESK. The full variable domain, with the rest looked up from reference TRBV14 and TRBJ2-3, is EAGVTQFPSHSVIEKGQTVTLRCDPISGHDNLYWYRRVMGKEIKFLLHFVKESKQDESGMPNNRFLAERTGGTYSTLKVQPAELEDSGVYFCASSQVSAGGIDTQYFGPGTRLTVL.

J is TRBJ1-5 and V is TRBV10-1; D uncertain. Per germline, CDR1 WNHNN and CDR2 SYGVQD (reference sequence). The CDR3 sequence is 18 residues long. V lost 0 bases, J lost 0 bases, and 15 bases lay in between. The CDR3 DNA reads TGCGCCAGCAGTGAGTCCTTAAAAAAGCGTTATAGCAATCAGCCCCAGCATTTT. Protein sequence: CASSESLKKRYSNQPQHF.

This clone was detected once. Here the CDR3 reads CASEGQGNTGELFF. CDR3 in DNA: TGTGCCAGCGAAGGACAGGGGAACACCGGGGAGCTGTTTTTT. The chain carries TRBV6-5 and TRBJ2-2, with 8 bases aligning to TRBD1. The V and J ends lost 8 bases and 1 base, in that order; junction bases with no gene match: 3. This CDR3 contains 14 residues. The germline CDR1 and CDR2 sequences are MNHEY and SVGAGI.

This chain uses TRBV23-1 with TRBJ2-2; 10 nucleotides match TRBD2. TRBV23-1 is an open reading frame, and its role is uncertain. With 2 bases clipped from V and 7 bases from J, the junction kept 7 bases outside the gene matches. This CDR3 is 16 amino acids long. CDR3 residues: CASSQNSGGEGGELFF. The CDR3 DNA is TGCGCCAGCAGTCAAAACAGCGGGGGGGAGGGCGGGGAGCTGTTTTTT.

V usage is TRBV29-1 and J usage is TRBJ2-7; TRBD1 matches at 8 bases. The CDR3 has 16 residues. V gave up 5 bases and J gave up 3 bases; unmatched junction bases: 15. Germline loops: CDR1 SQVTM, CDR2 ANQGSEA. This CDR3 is CSVLVPGTGGIYEQYF. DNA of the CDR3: TGCAGCGTTCTTGTACCCGGGACAGGAGGGATCTACGAGCAGTACTTC.

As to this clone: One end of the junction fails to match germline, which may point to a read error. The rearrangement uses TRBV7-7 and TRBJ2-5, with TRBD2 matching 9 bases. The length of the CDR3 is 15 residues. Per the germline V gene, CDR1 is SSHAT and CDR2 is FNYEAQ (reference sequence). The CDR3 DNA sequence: TGTGCTAGCAGCTTAGGCGTAGCGGGGGAAGAGACCCAGTACTTC. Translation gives CASSLGVAGEETQYF.